A single sample is the source of the 15 T cell receptor beta chains below, sequenced in a study of cytotoxic CD8 clonotypes in ibrutinib-treated CLL (dated by TCRdb to about 2021). Per the publication, the time point label means: approximately eleven months on ibrutinib. Library method: the immunoSEQ multiplex PCR assay. Drawn from immuneACCESS, this table holds only the in-frame rearrangements with V and J called that TCRdb kept. Clones are partly lost; checked studies trace under half to an unresolved V gene and leave the rest unexplained. A total of about 140,000 clones appear in this sample, more than 85% of them only once. The biggest ten clones account for 10% to 12% of the sample. Sequences were derived from PBMCs, sampled after 12 months of ibrutinib treatment. The receptors were sampled from a human donor with chronic lymphocytic leukemia.

The rearrangement uses TRBV7-2 and TRBJ2-5; D is unclear. Germline CDR1 is SGHTA and CDR2 is FQGNSA. Between the trimmed V and J ends, which lost 4 bases and 1 base, there was a span of 1 base. This CDR3 contains 11 residues. The CDR3 protein is CASSSQETQYF. CDR3 in DNA: TGTGCCAGCAGCTCCCAAGAGACCCAGTACTTC.

This clone was picked up one time. The chain joins TRBV27 to TRBJ2-7; TRBD1 might be the D (7 bases). Germline V lookup: CDR1 MNHEY, CDR2 SMNVEV (reference sequence). This CDR3 spans 14 amino acids. Between the trimmed V and J ends, which lost 5 bases and 2 bases, there was a span of 13 bases. The CDR3, as DNA: TGTGCCAGCAGTACAGGGGACTCACCCTACGAGCAGTACTTC. As protein: CASSTGDSPYEQYF.

This sequence joins TRBV11-3 and TRBJ2-5, with D hard to call. Germline CDR1 SGHNT, CDR2 YENEEA. Trimming took 2 bases from V and 6 from J, leaving 13 bases between them. This CDR3 comprises 14 residues. CDR3 in amino acids: CASSLTGSSKTQYF. The CDR3 DNA is TGTGCCAGCAGCTTAACGGGTTCCTCTAAGACCCAGTACTTC.

This sequence joins TRBV9 and TRBJ2-7; no firm D call. This CDR3 is built from 12 residues. Germline V CDR1 and CDR2: SGDLS, YYNGEE. Deletions cut 0 bases from V and 6 bases from J, with 7 bases between. In nucleotides, the CDR3 is TGTGCCAGCAGCGTAGGCAATAGCGAGCAGTACTTC. Amino acids: CASSVGNSEQYF. Full variable domain (remainder filled in from reference TRBV9 and TRBJ2-7): DSGVTQTPKHLITATGQRVTLRCSPRSGDLSVYWYQQSLDQGLQFLIQYYNGEERAKGNILERFSAQQFPDLHSELNLSSLELGDSALYFCASSVGNSEQYFGPGTRLTVT.

The genes are TRBV7-9 and TRBJ2-7; 10 positions match TRBD2. Germline V lookup: CDR1 SEHNR, CDR2 FQNEAQ (reference sequence). The CDR3 contains 14 residues. Trimming cost V 1 base and J 5 bases; bases outside gene matches: 2. CDR3 sequence (DNA): TGTGCCAGCAGCTTAGAAACTAGCGGGGACGAGCAGTACTTC. Amino acids: CASSLETSGDEQYF.

Only one count was recorded for this clone. The chain has TRBV29-1 and TRBJ2-1, with TRBD2 identical over 10 bases. The germline V gene encodes CDR1 SQVTM and CDR2 ANQGSEA. The CDR3 has 12 residues. V shed 4 bases, J shed 10 bases, and the junction held 4 bases outside the gene matches. CDR3 in amino acids: CSVGTSGSEQFF. CDR3 nucleotide sequence: TGCAGCGTTGGGACTAGCGGTTCGGAGCAGTTCTTC.

The genes are TRBV6-6 and TRBJ2-7; D is unclear. V was pared by 0 bases and J by 3 bases, with 9 bases between. Per germline, CDR1 MNHNY and CDR2 SVGAGI (reference sequence). The CDR3 spans 14 residues. The CDR3 loop is CASSYSGRFYEQYF. The CDR3 nucleotides read TGTGCCAGCAGTTACTCGGGCCGTTTCTACGAGCAGTACTTC.

The chain links TRBV19 to TRBJ2-1; D call uncertain. The CDR3 consists of 13 residues. The germline V gene encodes CDR1 LNHDA and CDR2 SQIVND (reference sequence). V lost 7 bases, J lost 5 bases, and 12 bases lay in between. The chain's CDR3 is CASTVSSNNEQFF. CDR3 nucleotides: TGTGCCAGTACCGTCAGTTCCAACAATGAGCAGTTCTTC.

About this clone: Mismatch with germline at one junction end may stem from a read error. The rearrangement uses TRBV19 and TRBJ1-3; 8 bases map to TRBD1. The CDR3 sequence is 11 residues long. Per germline, CDR1 LNHDA and CDR2 SQIVND (reference sequence). CDR3 nucleotides: TGCGCCGATGACAGGGGACACACCATATATTTT. Residues: CADDRGHTIYF.

The V call is TRBV5-1, the J call TRBJ2-5, with D tentatively TRBD2 (5 bases). The ends were cut back, 4 bases at V and 5 bases at J, with 15 bases in the middle. The germline V gene encodes CDR1 SGHRS and CDR2 YFSETQ. This CDR3 spans 14 amino acids. In nucleotides, the CDR3 is TGCGCCAGCAGCCCGGAGGACCGAGAGGAGACCCAGTACTTC. It specifies CASSPEDREETQYF.

This clone was observed a single time. V and J are TRBV27 and TRBJ2-7; D possibly matches TRBD1 or TRBD2 (5 bases each). Trimming stripped 2 bases from V and 6 bases from J, with 11 bases between. The CDR3 loop spans 13 amino acids. The V gene's germline CDR1 is MNHEY and CDR2 SMNVEV (reference sequence). Here the CDR3 DNA reads TGTGCCAGCAGTTTAGCTGGGACGCTCGAGCAGTACTTC. Protein: CASSLAGTLEQYF.

The genes are TRBV19 and TRBJ2-1, with 7 nucleotides matching TRBD1. J was trimmed by 0 bases and V by 8 bases; bases with no gene match: 7. Per the germline V gene, CDR1 is LNHDA and CDR2 is SQIVND (reference sequence). The CDR3 runs to 15 residues. The CDR3 is CASAGTASSYNEQFF. The CDR3 DNA follows: TGTGCCAGTGCCGGGACAGCTAGCTCCTACAATGAGCAGTTCTTC.

The genes are TRBV5-4 and TRBJ1-4; no clear D gene. CDR1 is SGHNT, CDR2 YYREEE, per germline (reference sequence). This CDR3 contains 14 residues. Between the trimmed V and J ends, which lost 4 bases and 7 bases, there was a span of 14 bases. The CDR3 region is CASSQELSSEKLFF. For the CDR3, the DNA is TGTGCCAGCAGCCAGGAATTGTCTTCTGAAAAACTGTTTTTT.

The chain couples TRBV7-2 to TRBJ1-5; no definite D call. V was pared by 2 bases and J by 4 bases, with 9 bases between. The V gene's germline CDR1 is SGHTA and CDR2 FQGNSA. The CDR3 covers 14 residues. The CDR3 region is CASSLPAGNQPQHF. The CDR3 region has the DNA TGTGCCAGCAGCTTACCGGCGGGTAATCAGCCCCAGCATTTT.

The genes are TRBV10-3 and TRBJ2-7; a weak D match, TRBD1 (7 bases). The germline CDR1 and CDR2 sequences are ENHRY and SYGVKD. The CDR3 contains 14 residues. V dropped 0 bases and J dropped 6 bases, with 12 bases sitting between them. Here the CDR3 DNA reads TGTGCCATCAGTGAGTCAGGACAGGAGGGCGAGCAGTACTTC. This encodes CAISESGQEGEQYF.